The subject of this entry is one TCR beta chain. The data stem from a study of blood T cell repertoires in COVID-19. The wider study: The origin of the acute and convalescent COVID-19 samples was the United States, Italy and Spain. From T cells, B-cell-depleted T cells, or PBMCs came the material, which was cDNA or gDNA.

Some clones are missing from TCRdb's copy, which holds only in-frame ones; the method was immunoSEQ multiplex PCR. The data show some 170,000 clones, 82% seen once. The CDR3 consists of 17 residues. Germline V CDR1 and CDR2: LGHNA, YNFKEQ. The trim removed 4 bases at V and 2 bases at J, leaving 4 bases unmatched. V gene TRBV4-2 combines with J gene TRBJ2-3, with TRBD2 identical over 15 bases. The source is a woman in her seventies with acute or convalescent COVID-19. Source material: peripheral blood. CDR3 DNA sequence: TGTGCCAGCAGCCCGGGACTAGCGGGAGGTGCCACAGATACGCAGTATTTT. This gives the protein CASSPGLAGGATDTQYF.